This TCR beta chain comes out of a study of blood T cell repertoires in COVID-19. The wider study: Samples of COVID-19 (acute and convalescent) were obtained from the United States, Italy and Spain. PBMCs, B-cell-depleted T cells, or T cells were the source of the cDNA or gDNA that made up the material.

Per the original methods: Reference gene primer amplification in the assay estimated nucleated cell counts. Data came from immunoSEQ multiplex PCR; TCRdb stores just in-frame clones and leaves some out. That table gives V, J and clone size, and the DNA gave D and trimming. The table lists around 260,000 clones, 84% of them singletons. The CDR3 sequence is 13 residues long. V was clipped by 3 bases and J by 3 bases, with 9 bases between them. Sequencing was performed on peripheral blood. The TCR originated in a man between 60 and 75 years old with acute or convalescent COVID-19. The chain uses TRBV12-3 or TRBV12-4 and TRBJ2-7; no reliable D call. The CDR3 DNA follows: TGTGCCAGCAGTTTGGGCCGTAACTACGAGCAGTACTTC. Amino acid sequence: CASSLGRNYEQYF.